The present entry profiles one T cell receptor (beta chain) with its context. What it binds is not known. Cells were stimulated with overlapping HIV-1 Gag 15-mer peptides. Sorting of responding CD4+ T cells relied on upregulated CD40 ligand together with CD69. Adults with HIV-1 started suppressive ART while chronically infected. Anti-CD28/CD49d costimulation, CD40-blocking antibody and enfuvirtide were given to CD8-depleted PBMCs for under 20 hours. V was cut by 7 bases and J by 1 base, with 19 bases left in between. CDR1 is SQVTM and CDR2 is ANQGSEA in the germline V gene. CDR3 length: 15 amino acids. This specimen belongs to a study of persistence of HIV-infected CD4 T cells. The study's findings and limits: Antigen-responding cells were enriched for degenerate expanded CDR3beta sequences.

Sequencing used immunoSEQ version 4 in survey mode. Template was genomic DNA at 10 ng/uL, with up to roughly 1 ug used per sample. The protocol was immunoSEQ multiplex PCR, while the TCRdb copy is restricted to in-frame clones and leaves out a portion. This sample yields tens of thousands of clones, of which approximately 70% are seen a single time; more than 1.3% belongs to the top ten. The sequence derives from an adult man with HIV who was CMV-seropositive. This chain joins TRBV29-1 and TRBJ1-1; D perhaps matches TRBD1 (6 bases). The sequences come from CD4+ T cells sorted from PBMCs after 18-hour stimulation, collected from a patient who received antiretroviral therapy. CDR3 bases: TGCAGCGCGGTCCCTGACAGGTCCCAGAACACTGAAGCTTTCTTT. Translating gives CSAVPDRSQNTEAFF.